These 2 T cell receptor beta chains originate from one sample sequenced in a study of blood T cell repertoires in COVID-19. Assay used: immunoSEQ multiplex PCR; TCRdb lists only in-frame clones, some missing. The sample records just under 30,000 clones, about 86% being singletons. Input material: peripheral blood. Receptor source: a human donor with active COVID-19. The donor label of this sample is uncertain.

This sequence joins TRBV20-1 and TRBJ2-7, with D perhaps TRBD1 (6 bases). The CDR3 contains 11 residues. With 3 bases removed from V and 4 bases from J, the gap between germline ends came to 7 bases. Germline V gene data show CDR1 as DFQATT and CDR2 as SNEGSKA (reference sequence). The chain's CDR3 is CSASRGYEQYF. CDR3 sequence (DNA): TGCAGTGCTAGCAGGGGTTACGAGCAGTACTTC.

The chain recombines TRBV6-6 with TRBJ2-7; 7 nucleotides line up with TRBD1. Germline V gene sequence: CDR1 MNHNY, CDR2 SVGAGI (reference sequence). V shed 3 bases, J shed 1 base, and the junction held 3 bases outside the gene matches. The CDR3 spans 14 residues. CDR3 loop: CASSYTRGSYEQYF. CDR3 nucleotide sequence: TGTGCCAGCAGTTATACCAGGGGGTCCTACGAGCAGTACTTC.